A single sample gave rise to the 16 T cell receptor beta chains below, sequenced in a study of cytomegalovirus exposure and HLA in healthy donors. The PCR had 60 Vbeta and 13 Jbeta primers. Repertoires were generated with immunoSEQ multiplex PCR, while TCRdb's copy carries only in-frame clones and drops some. This table holds under 200,000 clones, about three quarters found once. The material sequenced was PBMCs. Receptors were obtained from a woman aged 50 to 60 in good health and CMV-seropositive.

The rearrangement joins TRBV28 to TRBJ1-1; no clear D. The CDR3 has 13 residues. The germline gives CDR1 MDHEN, CDR2 SYDVKM. Trimming cost V 6 bases and J 11 bases, with 19 bases left between them. The CDR3 protein is CASRLGRTGSAFF. The CDR3 nucleotides are TGTGCCAGCAGGTTAGGGCGAACGGGGAGCGCTTTCTTT.

The V and J genes are TRBV4-1 and TRBJ1-2, with 7 positions matching TRBD1. The CDR3 runs 15 residues. Trimming took 4 bases from V and 6 from J; bases not matched to a gene: 11. Germline CDR1 and CDR2: MGHRA and YSYEKL. The CDR3 DNA is TGCGCCAGCAGCCGTCGACAGGGTCTAGAAAATGGCTACACCTTC. This translates into CASSRRQGLENGYTF.

The chain has TRBV6-6 and TRBJ1-5, with D possibly matching TRBD1 (6 bases). This CDR3 region has 14 residues. Germline lookup yields CDR1 MNHNY and CDR2 SVGAGI (reference sequence). V was shortened by 5 bases and J by 0 bases, with 8 bases between the two germline ends. CDR3 protein: CASSRTDSNQPQHF. The CDR3 DNA follows: TGTGCCAGCAGTAGGACAGATAGCAATCAGCCCCAGCATTTT.

A note on this clone: Other DNA sequences within the sample encode an identical CDR3. J is TRBJ1-1 and V is TRBV4-3; 8 bases match TRBD1. V lost 4 bases to trimming and J lost 14 bases; unmatched junction nucleotides: 15. Germline assignment: CDR1 LGHNA and CDR2 YSLEER. The CDR3 loop spans 14 amino acids. This CDR3 is CASSRQRTGRGAFF. CDR3 DNA: TGCGCCAGCAGCCGCCAACGGACAGGGAGGGGAGCCTTCTTT.

The chain joins TRBV15 to TRBJ1-2, with a weak D call TRBD1 (6 bases). Germline V gene data show CDR1 as LNHNV and CDR2 as YYDKDF (reference sequence). V was clipped by 6 bases and J by 3 bases, with 14 bases between them. This CDR3 region has 14 residues. The CDR3 protein is CATSPGHMDYGYTF. CDR3 bases: TGTGCCACCAGTCCGGGACATATGGACTATGGCTACACCTTC. Supplemented by reference TRBV15 and TRBJ1-2, the full variable domain reads DAMVIQNPRYQVTQFGKPVTLSCSQTLNHNVMYWYQQKSSQAPKLLFHYYDKDFNNEADTPDNFQSRRPNTSFCFLDIRSPGLGDTAMYLCATSPGHMDYGYTFGSGTRLTVV.

V is TRBV19 and J is TRBJ1-5; TRBD1 aligns across 7 bases. Unmatched junction bases numbered 8, after V lost 5 bases and J lost 1 base. The CDR3 contains 16 residues. Germline assignment: CDR1 LNHDA and CDR2 SQIVND (reference sequence). The CDR3 sequence: CASSRQGRGSNQPQHF. The DNA of the CDR3 is TGTGCCAGTAGTCGACAGGGCCGTGGGAGCAATCAGCCCCAGCATTTT.

Concerning this clone: Mismatch with germline at one junction end may stem from a read error. The sample holds other DNA sequences that translate to the same CDR3. The chain combines TRBV15 with TRBJ2-7; 7 bases are a match to TRBD1. The germline gives CDR1 LNHNV, CDR2 YYDKDF (reference sequence). This CDR3 is built from 15 residues. The CDR3 nucleotides read TGCGCCACCAGCAGAGAAGGGGGCAGGGGCTACGAGCAGTACTTC. Its translation: CATSREGGRGYEQYF.

This clone was observed once. V and J are TRBV19 and TRBJ2-7; 7 nucleotides match TRBD2. J lost 2 bases, V lost 5 bases, and 9 bases had no gene match. The CDR3 runs 15 residues. From germline, CDR1 is LNHDA and CDR2 SQIVND (reference sequence). The DNA for the CDR3 is TGTGCCAGTAGTCCCCTCCCGGCGGGGGCCTACGAGCAGTACTTC. Amino acid sequence: CASSPLPAGAYEQYF.

The rearrangement joins TRBV5-1 to TRBJ1-5; D might be TRBD1 (6 bases). The length of the CDR3 is 14 residues. The V and J ends lost 0 bases and 7 bases respectively, with 11 bases between them. Germline V gene lookup returns CDR1 SGHRS and CDR2 YFSETQ. This CDR3 is CASSLDAGDQPQHF. DNA of the CDR3: TGCGCCAGCAGCTTGGATGCAGGGGACCAGCCCCAGCATTTT.

The chain links TRBV14 to TRBJ2-1, with TRBD2 matching over 10 bases. J lost 6 bases, V lost 1 base, and 15 bases had no gene match. The CDR3 spans 19 residues. The germline V gene encodes CDR1 SGHDN and CDR2 FVKESK. The CDR3 sequence is CASSQVARRLAGSRNEQFF. The CDR3 DNA sequence: TGTGCCAGCAGCCAAGTTGCGCGGCGACTAGCGGGTTCGCGCAATGAGCAGTTCTTC. The whole variable domain, filled in from reference TRBV14 and TRBJ2-1, reads EAGVTQFPSHSVIEKGQTVTLRCDPISGHDNLYWYRRVMGKEIKFLLHFVKESKQDESGMPNNRFLAERTGGTYSTLKVQPAELEDSGVYFCASSQVARRLAGSRNEQFFGPGTRLTVL.

The chain recombines TRBV9 with TRBJ2-3, with TRBD1 identical over 10 bases. The CDR3 has 19 amino acids. CDR1 is SGDLS, CDR2 YYNGEE, per germline. V lost 3 bases, J lost 4 bases, and 17 bases stayed unmatched. In DNA form, the CDR3 reads TGTGCCAGCAGCGAGGGGGACAGGGGACGGCTCCTTCTCCCAGATACGCAGTATTTT. Its protein product is CASSEGDRGRLLLPDTQYF.

This clone turned up a few times. The rearrangement uses TRBV27 and TRBJ1-5; TRBD1 aligns across 7 bases. Germline trimming cut 5 bases from V and 6 bases from J; bases unmatched to any gene: 4. The germline gives CDR1 MNHEY, CDR2 SMNVEV (reference sequence). This CDR3 spans 13 amino acids. The CDR3 loop is CASSRQGPQPQHF. The DNA of the CDR3 is TGTGCCAGCAGTCGACAGGGCCCTCAGCCCCAGCATTTT.

The chain joins TRBV28 to TRBJ2-3; 7 nucleotides line up with TRBD2. V trimming: 2 bases; J trimming: 4 bases; junction bases outside the gene matches: 15. The CDR3 length is 18 residues. Germline V gene lookup returns CDR1 MDHEN and CDR2 SYDVKM. The CDR3 DNA follows: TGTGCCAGCAGTTTAGGACAATGGGGGGGGGTGGGAGCAGATACGCAGTATTTT. This encodes CASSLGQWGGVGADTQYF.

The rearrangement links TRBV6-5 to TRBJ1-1; maybe TRBD1 (6 bases). The CDR3 runs to 13 residues. The germline CDR1 and CDR2 sequences are MNHEY and SVGAGI. The ends were cut back, 6 bases at V and 2 bases at J, with 10 bases in the middle. The CDR3 nucleotides are TGTGCCAGCAGAAGGGGGTATAACACTGAAGCTTTCTTT. Amino acid sequence: CASRRGYNTEAFF.

This chain links TRBV28 with TRBJ2-4; TRBD2 agrees at 13 bases. J was trimmed by 0 bases and V by 5 bases; bases with no gene match: 13. Germline V gene data show CDR1 as MDHEN and CDR2 as SYDVKM. This CDR3 region has 20 residues. This CDR3 is CASSPGLAGPFLVAKNIQYF. The CDR3 DNA sequence: TGTGCCAGCAGTCCGGGACTAGCGGGACCCTTTCTAGTAGCCAAAAACATTCAGTACTTC.

This sequence joins TRBV2 and TRBJ2-3; 14 bases align to TRBD2. CDR1 and CDR2 (germline): SNHLY, FYNNEI. Germline trimming cut 6 bases from V and 11 bases from J; bases unmatched to any gene: 10. The CDR3 extends over 15 amino acids. CDR3 residues: CASRRGLAGATEQYF. The CDR3 nucleotides are TGTGCCAGCAGGAGGGGACTAGCGGGGGCCACAGAGCAGTATTTT.